One TCR beta chain is described in this entry. The record originates from a study of cytomegalovirus exposure and HLA in healthy donors. Primers for the PCR totalled 60 Vbeta and 13 Jbeta. The table came from immunoSEQ multiplex PCR; TCRdb's copy has only in-frame clones and leaves some out. The table shows some 110,000 clones, with approximately 76% occurring only once. V shed 6 bases and J 7 bases; nucleotides not matched to a gene: 6. This CDR3 contains 14 residues. Germline V gene lookup returns CDR1 MNHEY and CDR2 SVGAGI. The chain links TRBV6-5 to TRBJ1-4, with 9 nucleotides matching TRBD1. The sequenced material came from PBMCs. The TCR was taken from a man aged 50 to 60 in good health and CMV-seropositive. CDR3 coding DNA: TGTGCCAGCAGCCGCGACAGGGGGGTTGAAAAACTGTTTTTT. Its protein product is CASSRDRGVEKLFF.